This TCR beta chain was sequenced during a study of cytomegalovirus exposure and HLA in healthy donors. Per germline, CDR1 ENHRY and CDR2 SYGVKD. The CDR3 is made up of 16 amino acids. The V and J ends lost 5 bases and 0 bases respectively, with 15 bases between them. 13 Jbeta primers and 60 Vbeta primers were used for the PCR. In the authors' methods: Approximately 12 million of some 80 million unique TCR beta chains were shared, per a later count. Only in-frame clones appear in the TCRdb table, and some are missing; sequencing was by immunoSEQ multiplex PCR. D and trimming were read from the DNA, whereas the V and J calls and clone size are those reported in that table. Counted here are 90,000 to 120,000 clones, about 84% occurring once; the ten biggest clones make up 2% to 2.5%.

Source material: PBMCs. This receptor was obtained from a man under 40 in good health and CMV-seronegative. The chain carries TRBV10-3 and TRBJ2-3; a possible D gene is TRBD2 (5 bases). Here the CDR3 reads CAISTGVLSSTDTQYF. In nucleotides, the CDR3 is TGTGCCATCAGTACCGGGGTCCTAAGTAGCACAGATACGCAGTATTTT.